This T cell receptor (beta chain) was recorded in a study of liver allograft versus peripheral blood T cells. Across the whole study: Repertoires of T cell receptors in transplanted livers were compared with recipients' peripheral blood repertoires. General study points: The authors reported that T cell receptor repertoires inside liver allografts differed from those in peripheral blood.

The germline CDR1 and CDR2 sequences are MNHEY and SVGAGI. The CDR3 is 11 amino acids. V was clipped by 4 bases and J by 7 bases, with 8 bases between them. With respect to this clonotype: Its antigen is currently unknown.

TCRdb re-called the reads with MiXCR, one entry per CDR3 protein. The sample holds approximately 10,000 distinct CDR3 sequences, 15% to 20% seen once. This clonotype was obtained from a human patient who had a liver transplant. The T cells may partly be graft donor cells. The chain joins TRBV6-5 to TRBJ2-7; tentatively, D is TRBD1 (7 bases). CDR3 DNA sequence: TGTGCCAGCAGTTCAGGGGGGGAGCAGTACTTC. Encoded protein: CASSSGGEQYF.